These 9 T cell receptor beta chains share one sample of origin, sequenced in a study of blood T cell repertoires in COVID-19. The table came from immunoSEQ multiplex PCR; TCRdb's copy has only in-frame clones and leaves some out. The sample holds approximately 120,000 clones, approximately 84% seen once. Sequenced: peripheral blood. The origin of the receptors is a human donor in a cohort sampled during active COVID-19.

Regarding this clone: Because the CDR3's place on the DNA is in doubt, the DNA is left out and the CDR3 is given as listed by TCRdb. The chain employs TRBV29-1 and TRBJ1-1. Germline values: CDR1 SQVTM, CDR2 ANQGSEA. A total of 10 residues make up the CDR3, ends included. The CDR3 loop reads CSVGSGNDFF.

The chain is built from TRBV7-8 and TRBJ2-7; TRBD2 aligns across 8 bases. Trimming took 2 bases from V and 0 from J; bases not matched to a gene: 6. Germline V gene data show CDR1 as SGHVS and CDR2 as FQNEAQ. This CDR3 spans 16 amino acids. CDR3 sequence: CASSLYYGGASYEQYF. CDR3 DNA sequence: TGTGCCAGCAGCTTATATTACGGGGGGGCCTCCTACGAGCAGTACTTC.

V gene TRBV10-3 combines with J gene TRBJ2-7, with 10 bases that match TRBD2. With 6 bases clipped from V and 1 base from J, the junction kept 6 bases outside the gene matches. There are 15 residues in the CDR3. Germline V gene sequence: CDR1 ENHRY, CDR2 SYGVKD. CDR3 nucleotide sequence: TGTGCCATCAGGACAATAGCGGGGGGTTCCTACGAGCAGTACTTC. This sequence encodes CAIRTIAGGSYEQYF.

The J gene is TRBJ2-7, the V gene TRBV6-6; D remains ambiguous. Germline CDR1 MNHNY, CDR2 SVGAGI (reference sequence). The V end lost 5 bases, the J end lost 3 bases, and 5 bases lay between the germline ends. The length of the CDR3 is 11 residues. The CDR3 sequence: CASSNIYEQYF. CDR3 bases: TGTGCCAGCAGTAATATCTACGAGCAGTACTTC.

This clone was recorded only once. The chain employs TRBV6-6 and TRBJ2-3, with a tentative D call TRBD2 (5 bases). CDR1 MNHNY and CDR2 SVGAGI come from the germline V gene (reference sequence). There are 16 residues in the CDR3. V was cut by 7 bases and J by 1 base, with 18 bases left in between. The CDR3 DNA sequence: TGTGCCAGCACCCTTACGATGGGAGAGGGCACAGATACGCAGTATTTT. Translated, it gives CASTLTMGEGTDTQYF.

This clone came up once. The rearrangement joins TRBV5-1 to TRBJ2-3, with D possibly matching TRBD1 (5 bases). V lost 4 bases to trimming and J lost 4 bases, with 10 bases between them. Germline CDR1 SGHRS, CDR2 YFSETQ. The CDR3 is 13 residues long. CDR3 nucleotide sequence: TGCGCCAGCAGCACCCTGGGGCCAGATACGCAGTATTTT. Amino acids: CASSTLGPDTQYF.

The chain is built from TRBV4-1 and TRBJ2-7, with TRBD2 as a possible D gene (6 bases). This CDR3 is 16 amino acids long. The germline V and J ends were trimmed by 4 bases and 5 bases, with 21 bases remaining between them. CDR1 MGHRA and CDR2 YSYEKL come from the germline V gene. This CDR3 is CASSPPLGGVLDEQYF. The CDR3 DNA sequence: TGCGCCAGCAGCCCCCCGCTAGGAGGGGTACTTGACGAGCAGTACTTC.

This clone was seen a handful of times. The genes are TRBV14 and TRBJ2-5; D unclear. The CDR3 spans 15 residues. The V end was cut by 2 bases, the J end by 5 bases, with 15 bases between. Germline CDR1 is SGHDN and CDR2 is FVKESK. The CDR3 region is CASSQRSPLEETQYF. The DNA for the CDR3 is TGTGCCAGCAGCCAAAGGAGTCCCCTCGAGGAGACCCAGTACTTC.

This clone was counted once. The V and J genes are TRBV2 and TRBJ2-3, with TRBD2 identical over 12 bases. Germline lookup yields CDR1 SNHLY and CDR2 FYNNEI. The CDR3 spans 15 residues. The J segment lost 3 bases and the V segment lost 6 bases, leaving 4 bases of the junction unmatched. The CDR3 DNA reads as TGTGCCAGCAGCGCCGGGACTAGCGGGACAGATACGCAGTATTTT. Protein product: CASSAGTSGTDTQYF. The full variable domain, its missing parts supplied by reference TRBV2 and TRBJ2-3, is EPEVTQTPSHQVTQMGQEVILRCVPISNHLYFYWYRQILGQKVEFLVSFYNNEISEKSEIFDDQFSVERPDGSNFTLKIRSTKLEDSAMYFCASSAGTSGTDTQYFGPGTRLTVL.